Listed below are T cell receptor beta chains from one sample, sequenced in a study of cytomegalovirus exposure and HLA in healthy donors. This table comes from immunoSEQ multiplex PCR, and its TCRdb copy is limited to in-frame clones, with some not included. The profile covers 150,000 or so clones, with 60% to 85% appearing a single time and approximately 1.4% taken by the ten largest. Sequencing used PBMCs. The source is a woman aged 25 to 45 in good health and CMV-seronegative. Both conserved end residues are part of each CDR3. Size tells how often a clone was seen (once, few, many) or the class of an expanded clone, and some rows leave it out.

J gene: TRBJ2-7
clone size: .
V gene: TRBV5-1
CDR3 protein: CASSLRGQSYEQYF

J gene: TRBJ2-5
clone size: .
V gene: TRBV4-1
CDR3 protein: CASSHKTETQETQYF

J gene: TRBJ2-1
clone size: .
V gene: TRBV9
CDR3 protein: CASSVGGEDNEQFF

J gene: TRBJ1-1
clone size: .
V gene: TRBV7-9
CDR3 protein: CASSPTDMNTEAFF

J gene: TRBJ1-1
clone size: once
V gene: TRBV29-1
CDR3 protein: CSVETWGEAFF

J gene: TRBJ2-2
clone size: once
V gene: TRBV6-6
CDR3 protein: CASSQGANTGELFF

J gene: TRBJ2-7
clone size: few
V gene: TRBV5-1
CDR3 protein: CASSSQGYEQYF

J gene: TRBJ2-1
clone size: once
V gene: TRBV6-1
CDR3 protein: CASSGGPGYNEQFF

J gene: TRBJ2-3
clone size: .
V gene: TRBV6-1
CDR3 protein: CASRERGWSDTQYF

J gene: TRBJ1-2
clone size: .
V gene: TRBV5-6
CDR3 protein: CASSLLGEGDYGYTF

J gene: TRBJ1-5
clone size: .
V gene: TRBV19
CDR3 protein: CASSGDRPNQPQHF

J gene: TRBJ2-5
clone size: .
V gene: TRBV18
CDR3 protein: CASSPSLGFTGETQYF

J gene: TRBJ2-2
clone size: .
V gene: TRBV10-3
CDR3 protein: CAIRPHGGHTGELFF

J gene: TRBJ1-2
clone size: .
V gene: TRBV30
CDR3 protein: CAWTPTGYGYTF

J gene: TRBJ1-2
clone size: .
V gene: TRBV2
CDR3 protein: CASSSSYTGVANYGYTF

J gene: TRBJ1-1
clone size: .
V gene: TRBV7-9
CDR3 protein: CASSSPRGMNTEAFF

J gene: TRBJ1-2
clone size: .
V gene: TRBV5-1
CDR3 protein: CASSFVSTASNYGYTF

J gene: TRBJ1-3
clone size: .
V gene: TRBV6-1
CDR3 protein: CASSEDRVAGNTIYF

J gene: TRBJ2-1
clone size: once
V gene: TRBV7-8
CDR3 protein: CASRTGTSGGNEQFF

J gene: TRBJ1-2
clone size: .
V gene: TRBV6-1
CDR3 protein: CASSTTGPYGYTF

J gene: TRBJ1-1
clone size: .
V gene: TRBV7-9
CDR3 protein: CASRQPDSRAEAFF

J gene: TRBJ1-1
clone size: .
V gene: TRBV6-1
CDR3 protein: CASRGTGVNTEAFF

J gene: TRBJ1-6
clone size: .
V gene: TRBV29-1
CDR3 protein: CSVGSGHNSPLHF

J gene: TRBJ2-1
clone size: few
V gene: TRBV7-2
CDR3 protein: CASSFDPGQWNEQFF

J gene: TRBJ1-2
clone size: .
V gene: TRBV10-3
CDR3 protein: CAISGTGRGYTF

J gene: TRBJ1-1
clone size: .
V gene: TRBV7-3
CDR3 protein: CASSSRMNTEAFF

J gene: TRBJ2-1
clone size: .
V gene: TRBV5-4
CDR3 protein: CASSLPGGPSYNEQFF

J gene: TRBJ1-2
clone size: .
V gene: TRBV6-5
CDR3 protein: CASRTGSPPYGYTF

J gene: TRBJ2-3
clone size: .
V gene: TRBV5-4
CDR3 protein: CASTRGLAGGTDTQYF

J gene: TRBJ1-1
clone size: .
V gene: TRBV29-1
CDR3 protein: CSGWDRANTEAFF

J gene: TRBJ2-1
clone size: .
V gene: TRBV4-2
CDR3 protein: CASSQAQRGYNEQFF

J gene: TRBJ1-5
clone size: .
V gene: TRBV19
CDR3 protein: CASSTGTGYEGNQPQHF

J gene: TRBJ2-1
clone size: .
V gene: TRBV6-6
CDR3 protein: CASRDTPYNEQFF

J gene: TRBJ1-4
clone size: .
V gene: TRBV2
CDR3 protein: CASINGQVGEKLFF

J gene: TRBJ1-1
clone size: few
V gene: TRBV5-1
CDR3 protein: CASSYLEGMTEAFF

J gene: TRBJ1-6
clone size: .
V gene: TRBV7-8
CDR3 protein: CASSLGDRNSPLHF

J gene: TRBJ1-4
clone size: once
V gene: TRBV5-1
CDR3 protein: CASSPRTGDEKLFF

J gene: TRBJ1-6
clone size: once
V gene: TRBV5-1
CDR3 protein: CASSSQTGDSNSPLHF